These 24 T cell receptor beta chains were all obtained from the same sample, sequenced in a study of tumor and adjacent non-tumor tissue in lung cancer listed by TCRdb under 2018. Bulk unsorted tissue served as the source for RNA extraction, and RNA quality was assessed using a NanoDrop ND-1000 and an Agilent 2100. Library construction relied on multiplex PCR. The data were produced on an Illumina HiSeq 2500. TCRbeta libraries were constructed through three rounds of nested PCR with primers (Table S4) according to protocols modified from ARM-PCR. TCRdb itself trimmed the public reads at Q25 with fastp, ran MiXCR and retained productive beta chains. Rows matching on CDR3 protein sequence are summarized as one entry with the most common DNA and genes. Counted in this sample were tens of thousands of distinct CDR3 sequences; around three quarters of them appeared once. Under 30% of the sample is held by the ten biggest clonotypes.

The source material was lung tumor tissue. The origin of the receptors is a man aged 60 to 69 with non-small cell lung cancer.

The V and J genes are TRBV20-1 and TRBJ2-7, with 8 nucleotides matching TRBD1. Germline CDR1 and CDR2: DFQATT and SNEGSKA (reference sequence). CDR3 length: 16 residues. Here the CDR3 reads CNAKGQVETRDYEQYF. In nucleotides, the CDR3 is TGCAATGCAAAGGGACAGGTCGAGACTAGGGACTACGAGCAGTACTTC.

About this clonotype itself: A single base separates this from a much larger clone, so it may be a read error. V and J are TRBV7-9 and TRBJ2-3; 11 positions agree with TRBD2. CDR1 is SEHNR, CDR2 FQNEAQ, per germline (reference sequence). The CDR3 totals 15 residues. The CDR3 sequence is CASSLGLAGGDMQYF. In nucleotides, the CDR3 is TGTGCCAGCAGCCTGGGGCTAGCGGGAGGAGATATGCAGTATTTT.

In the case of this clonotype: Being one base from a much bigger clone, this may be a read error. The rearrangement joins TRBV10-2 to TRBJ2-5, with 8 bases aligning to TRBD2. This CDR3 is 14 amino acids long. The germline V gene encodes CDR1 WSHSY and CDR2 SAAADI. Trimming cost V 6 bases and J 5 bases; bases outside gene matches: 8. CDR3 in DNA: TGCGCCAGCAGGCTAACGGGAGGGGATGAGACCCAGTACTTC. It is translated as CASRLTGGDETQYF.

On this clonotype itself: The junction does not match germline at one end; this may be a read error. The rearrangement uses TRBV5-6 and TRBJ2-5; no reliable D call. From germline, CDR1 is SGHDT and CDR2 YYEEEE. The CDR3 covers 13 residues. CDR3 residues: CASSLFLDETKYF. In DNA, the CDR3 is TGTGCCAGCAGCTTGTTTTTAGATGAGACCAAGTACTTC.

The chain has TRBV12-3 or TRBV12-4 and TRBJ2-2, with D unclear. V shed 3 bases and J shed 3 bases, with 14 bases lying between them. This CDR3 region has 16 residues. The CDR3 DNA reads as TGTGCCAGCAGTTTCTACCCGGCCACGCACACCGGGGAGCTGTTTTTT. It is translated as CASSFYPATHTGELFF.

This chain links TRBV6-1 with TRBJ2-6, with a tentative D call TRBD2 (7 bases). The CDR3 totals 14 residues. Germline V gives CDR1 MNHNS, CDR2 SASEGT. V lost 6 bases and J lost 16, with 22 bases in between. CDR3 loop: CASRPLAGANVLTF. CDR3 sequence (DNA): TGTGCCAGCAGACCCCTGGCGGGGGCCAATGTTCTGACTTTC.

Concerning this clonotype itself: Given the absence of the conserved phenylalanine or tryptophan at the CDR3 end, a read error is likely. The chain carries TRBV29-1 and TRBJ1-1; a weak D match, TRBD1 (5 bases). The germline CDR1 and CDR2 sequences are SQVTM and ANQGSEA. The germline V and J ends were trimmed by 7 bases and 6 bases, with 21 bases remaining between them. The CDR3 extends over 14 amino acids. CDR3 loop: CSGVEGARGAEAFS. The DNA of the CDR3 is TGCAGCGGTGTGGAAGGGGCGCGGGGCGCTGAAGCTTTCTCT.

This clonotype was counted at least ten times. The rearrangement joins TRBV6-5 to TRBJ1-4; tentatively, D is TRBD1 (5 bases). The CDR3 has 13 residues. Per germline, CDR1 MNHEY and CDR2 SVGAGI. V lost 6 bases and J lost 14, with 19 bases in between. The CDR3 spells CASSQFLGGRLFF. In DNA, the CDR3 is TGTGCCAGCAGCCAGTTCCTTGGGGGTAGGCTGTTTTTT.

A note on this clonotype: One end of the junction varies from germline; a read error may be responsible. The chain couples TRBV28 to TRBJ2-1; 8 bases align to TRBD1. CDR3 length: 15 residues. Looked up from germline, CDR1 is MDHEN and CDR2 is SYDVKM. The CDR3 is CASSFRAGGVRELFF. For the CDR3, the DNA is TGTGCCAGCAGTTTTAGGGCAGGGGGCGTCCGGGAGCTGTTCTTC.

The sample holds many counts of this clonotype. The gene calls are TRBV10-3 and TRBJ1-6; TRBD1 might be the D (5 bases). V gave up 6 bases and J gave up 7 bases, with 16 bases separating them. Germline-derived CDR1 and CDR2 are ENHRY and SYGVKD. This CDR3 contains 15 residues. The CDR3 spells CAISIGGTKNSPLHF. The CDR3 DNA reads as TGTGCCATCAGCATCGGAGGGACGAAGAATTCACCCCTCCACTTT.

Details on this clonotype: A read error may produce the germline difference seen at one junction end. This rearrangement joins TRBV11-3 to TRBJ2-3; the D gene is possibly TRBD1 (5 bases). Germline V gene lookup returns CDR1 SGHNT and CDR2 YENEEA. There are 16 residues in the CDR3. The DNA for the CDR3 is TGTGCCAGCAGCTCTGGGATAGCAGATAGCACAGGTACGCAGTATTTT. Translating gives CASSSGIADSTGTQYF. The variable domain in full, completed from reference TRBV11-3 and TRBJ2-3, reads EAGVVQSPRYKIIEKKQPVAFWCNPISGHNTLYWYLQNLGQGPELLIRYENEEAVDDSQLPKDRFSAERLKGVDSTLKIQPAELGDSAVYLCASSSGIADSTGTQYFGPGTRLTVL.

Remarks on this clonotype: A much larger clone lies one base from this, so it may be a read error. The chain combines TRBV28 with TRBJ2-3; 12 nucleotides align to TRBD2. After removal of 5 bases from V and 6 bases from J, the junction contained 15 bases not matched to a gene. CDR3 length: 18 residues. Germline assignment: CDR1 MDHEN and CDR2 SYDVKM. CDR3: CASSPFWASGRAPDTQYF. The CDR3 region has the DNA TGTGCCAGCAGTCCCTTCTGGGCTAGCGGGAGGGCCCCGGATACGCAGTATTTT.

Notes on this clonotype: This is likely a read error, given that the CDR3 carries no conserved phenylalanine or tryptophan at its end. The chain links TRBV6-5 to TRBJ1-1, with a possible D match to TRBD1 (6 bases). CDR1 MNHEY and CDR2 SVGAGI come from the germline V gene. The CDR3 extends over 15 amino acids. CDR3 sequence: CVNSYSRRGGAEAFS. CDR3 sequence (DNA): TGTGTCAACAGTTACTCCCGCAGGGGTGGGGCTGAAGCTTTCTCT.

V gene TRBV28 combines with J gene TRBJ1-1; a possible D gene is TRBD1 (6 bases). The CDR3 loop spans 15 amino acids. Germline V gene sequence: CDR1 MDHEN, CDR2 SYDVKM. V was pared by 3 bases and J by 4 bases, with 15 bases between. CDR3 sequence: CASSLVGGGGTEAFF. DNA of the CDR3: TGTGCCAGCAGTTTGGTAGGCGGAGGGGGCACTGAAGCTTTCTTT.

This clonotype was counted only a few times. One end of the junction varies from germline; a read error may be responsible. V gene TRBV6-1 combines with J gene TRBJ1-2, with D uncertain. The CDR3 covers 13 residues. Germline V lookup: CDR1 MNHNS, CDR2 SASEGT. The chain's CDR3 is CASSEDRGYGHTF. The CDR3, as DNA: TGTGCCAGCAGTGAGGACCGAGGATATGGCCACACCTTC.

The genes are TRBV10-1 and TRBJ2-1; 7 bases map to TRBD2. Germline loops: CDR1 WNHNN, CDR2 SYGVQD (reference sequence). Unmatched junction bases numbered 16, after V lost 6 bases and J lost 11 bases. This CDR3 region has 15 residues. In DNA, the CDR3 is TGCGCCAGCAGCAGCGGGACGGGGGTGAGGCATAAGCAGTTCTTC. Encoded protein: CASSSGTGVRHKQFF.

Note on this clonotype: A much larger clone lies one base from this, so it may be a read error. The CDR3 region is CASSQELGLLYEQYF. The CDR3 region has the DNA TGTGCCAGCAGCCAAGAACTAGGGTTACTCTACGAGCAGTACTTC. V gene TRBV14 combines with J gene TRBJ2-7, with a tentative D call TRBD2 (5 bases). The CDR3 is 15 residues long. Trimming removed 0 bases from V and 3 bases from J, with 12 bases in between. Germline CDR1 SGHDN, CDR2 FVKESK.

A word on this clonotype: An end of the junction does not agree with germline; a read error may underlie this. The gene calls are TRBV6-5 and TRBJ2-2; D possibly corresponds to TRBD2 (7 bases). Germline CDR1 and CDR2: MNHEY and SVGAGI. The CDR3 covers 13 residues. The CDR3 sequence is CDSSYKGGGELFF. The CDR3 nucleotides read TGTGACAGCAGTTACAAGGGGGGAGGGGAACTGTTTTTT.

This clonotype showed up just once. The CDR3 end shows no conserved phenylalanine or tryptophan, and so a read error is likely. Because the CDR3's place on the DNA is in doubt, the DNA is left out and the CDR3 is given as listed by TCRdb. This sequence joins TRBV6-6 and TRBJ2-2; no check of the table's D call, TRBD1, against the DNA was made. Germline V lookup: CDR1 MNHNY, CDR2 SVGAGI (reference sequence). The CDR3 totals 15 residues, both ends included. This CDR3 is CASSWPGRDPGELFL.

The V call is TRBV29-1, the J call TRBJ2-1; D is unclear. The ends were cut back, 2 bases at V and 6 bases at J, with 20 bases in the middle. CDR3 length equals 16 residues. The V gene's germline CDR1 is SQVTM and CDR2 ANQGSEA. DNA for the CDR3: TGCAGCGTTGAACCCTCATACGGTTTTACGATCAATGAGCAGTTCTTC. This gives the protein CSVEPSYGFTINEQFF.

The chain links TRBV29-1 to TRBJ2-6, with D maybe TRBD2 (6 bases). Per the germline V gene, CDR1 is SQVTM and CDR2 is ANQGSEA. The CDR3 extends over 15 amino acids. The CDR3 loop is CCVAGLDTGANVLTF. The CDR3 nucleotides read TGCTGTGTGGCGGGGTTAGATACTGGGGCCAACGTCCTGACTTTC. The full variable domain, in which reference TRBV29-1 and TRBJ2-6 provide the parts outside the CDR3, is SAVISQKPSRDICQRGTSLTIQCQVDSQVTMMFWYRQQPGQSLTLIATANQGSEATYESGFVIDKFPISRPNLTFSTLTVSNMSPEDSSIYLCCVAGLDTGANVLTFGAGSRLTVL.

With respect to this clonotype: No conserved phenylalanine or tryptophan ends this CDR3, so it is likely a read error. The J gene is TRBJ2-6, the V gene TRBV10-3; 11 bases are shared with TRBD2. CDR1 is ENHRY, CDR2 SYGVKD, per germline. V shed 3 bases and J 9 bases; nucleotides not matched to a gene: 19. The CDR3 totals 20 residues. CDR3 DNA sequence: TGTGCCATCAGTGAACATGGGATTAGCGGGAGGGAGTCTGGGTACAACGTCCTGACTTTG. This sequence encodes CAISEHGISGRESGYNVLTL.

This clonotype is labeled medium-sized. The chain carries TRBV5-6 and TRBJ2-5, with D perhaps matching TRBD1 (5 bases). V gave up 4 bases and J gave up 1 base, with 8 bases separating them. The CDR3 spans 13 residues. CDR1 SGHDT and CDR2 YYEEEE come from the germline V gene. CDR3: CASSQDTQETQYF. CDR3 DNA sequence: TGTGCCAGCAGCCAGGACACCCAAGAGACCCAGTACTTC.

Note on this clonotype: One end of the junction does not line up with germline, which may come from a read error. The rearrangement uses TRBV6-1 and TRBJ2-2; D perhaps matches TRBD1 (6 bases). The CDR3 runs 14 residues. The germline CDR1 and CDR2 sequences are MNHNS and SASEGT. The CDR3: CVSRDTSNTGELFF. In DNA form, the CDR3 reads TGTGTCAGCCGGGACACCTCGAACACCGGGGAGCTGTTCTTT.